This T cell receptor beta chain was sequenced in a study of human T cells and chemical hapten exposure. TCRdb fed the RACE reads into MiXCR, producing one record per CDR3 protein. The sample includes about 190,000 distinct CDR3 sequences, about 25% of them seen just once. Time point indicated: patch test 3, about 24 weeks after DPC sensitization. Treatment denoted: therapeutic diphenylcyclopropenone sensitization with weekly scalp DPC. The CDR3 consists of 18 residues. Looked up from germline, CDR1 is LGHNA and CDR2 is YSLEER. Trimming removed 1 base from V and 6 bases from J, with 21 bases in between.

The source is a woman in her thirties or forties with alopecia areata. Some clones in this sample may be carry-over from other donors' samples. The sequences come from whole blood, collected in connection with sensitization to the hapten diphenylcyclopropenone (DPC). The chain couples TRBV4-3 to TRBJ2-2; tentative D call: TRBD2 (6 bases). CDR3 in DNA: TGCGCCAGCAGCCAAGCGACTAAAGCCGCGGGACCGGCCGGGGAGCTGTTTTTT. It yields the protein CASSQATKAAGPAGELFF.